This TCR beta chain was sequenced for a study of T cell responses to AZD1222 COVID-19 vaccine. Clones were sequenced by immunoSEQ multiplex PCR, and TCRdb holds only the in-frame ones, with some missing. The sample comprises over 150,000 clones, approximately 90% of which are singletons, and approximately 4.5% rests with the top ten. Trimming pared 1 base from V and 8 bases from J, leaving 12 bases between. Germline loops: CDR1 LGHDT, CDR2 YNNKEL (reference sequence). This CDR3 region has 14 residues. The study pooled second doses at about 4 or about 12 weeks. Sample: peripheral blood, taken 28 days after the second AZD1222 dose. The receptor comes from an adult who received the AZD1222 COVID-19 vaccine. The genes are TRBV3-1 (or the pseudogene TRBV3-2) and TRBJ2-1; no reliable D call. The CDR3 region has the DNA TGTGCCAGCAGCCAAGGCAAAGGCTTCCATGAGCAGTTCTTC. Its protein product is CASSQGKGFHEQFF.